The 26 T cell receptor beta chains in this list originate from one sample, sequenced in a study of T cells in Graves' hyperthyroidism and ophthalmopathy. Researchers amplified the TCR beta CDR3 regions from RNA transcripts. TCR CDR3 regions were first amplified by RT-PCR with HTBI primers. TCRdb re-derived calls from the multiplex PCR reads in MiXCR, one entry per CDR3 protein. This table has around 490,000 distinct CDR3 sequences, just under 20% appearing once. The sequenced material came from blood. The receptor source for this set is a man aged 35-49 years with Graves' ophthalmopathy.

This chain uses TRBV20-1 with TRBJ1-1; no clear D gene. The CDR3 totals 11 residues. CDR1 and CDR2 (germline): DFQATT, SNEGSKA (reference sequence). CDR3 sequence: CRPSGDTEAFF. CDR3 bases: TGCAGGCCCTCTGGGGACACTGAAGCTTTCTTT.

The table lists this clonotype with many counts. The J gene is TRBJ2-2, the V gene TRBV9; D is undetermined. Germline V gene data show CDR1 as SGDLS and CDR2 as YYNGEE. The CDR3 loop spans 18 amino acids. V shed 3 bases and J shed 3 bases, with 21 bases lying between them. In nucleotides, the CDR3 is TGTGCCAGCAGCGCACCTCGATCCGCCCGTAAAGACACCGGGGAGCTGTTTTTT. Its protein is CASSAPRSARKDTGELFF.

The chain employs TRBV28 and TRBJ2-3, with D uncertain. Germline CDR1 and CDR2: MDHEN and SYDVKM. This CDR3 has 12 amino acids. V lost 11 bases, J lost 2 bases, and 11 bases lay in between. CDR3 sequence: CAGGDNTDTQYF. DNA for the CDR3: TGTGCCGGCGGAGACAACACAGATACGCAGTATTTT. The full variable domain, its missing parts supplied by reference TRBV28 and TRBJ2-3, is DVKVTQSSRYLVKRTGEKVFLECVQDMDHENMFWYRQDPGLGLRLIYFSYDVKMKEKGDIPEGYSVSREKKERFSLILESASTNQTSMYLCAGGDNTDTQYFGPGTRLTVL.

The chain combines TRBV5-4 with TRBJ2-3, with D perhaps TRBD1 (5 bases). The CDR3 contains 13 residues. Looked up from germline, CDR1 is SGHNT and CDR2 is YYREEE (reference sequence). V gave up 1 base and J gave up 4 bases, with 7 bases separating them. Written as DNA, the CDR3 is TGTGCCAGCAGCTTGTGGGGCGCAGATACGCAGTATTTT. Translation gives CASSLWGADTQYF.

This sequence joins TRBV12-3 or TRBV12-4 and TRBJ1-2, with 7 bases lining up with TRBD1. V trimming: 2 bases; J trimming: 1 base; junction bases outside the gene matches: 4. The CDR3 runs 15 residues. CDR3 sequence reads: CASSLLTGINYGYTF. CDR3 nucleotide sequence: TGTGCCAGCAGTTTACTGACAGGGATTAACTATGGCTACACCTTC.

In its sample, this clonotype was seen many times. V gene TRBV6-1 combines with J gene TRBJ2-1, with D perhaps TRBD1 (5 bases). From germline, CDR1 is MNHNS and CDR2 SASEGT. The germline V and J ends were trimmed by 3 bases and 5 bases, with 20 bases remaining between them. The CDR3 is 17 residues long. The DNA of the CDR3 is TGTGCCAGCAGTGACCAATTGACAGCGACCTCAAACAATGAGCAGTTCTTC. As protein: CASSDQLTATSNNEQFF.

This sequence joins TRBV27 and TRBJ2-7; tentative D call: TRBD2 (6 bases). This CDR3 is 14 amino acids long. V gave up 2 bases and J gave up 2 bases, with 10 bases separating them. From germline, CDR1 is MNHEY and CDR2 SMNVEV (reference sequence). This CDR3 reads CASSLTKRAYEQYF. The CDR3 DNA follows: TGTGCCAGCAGTTTAACAAAGCGGGCCTACGAGCAGTACTTC.

This clonotype was recorded at least ten times. V gene TRBV7-2 combines with J gene TRBJ2-3, with a possible D match to TRBD2 (6 bases). Germline-derived CDR1 and CDR2 are SGHTA and FQGNSA. The V and J ends lost 5 bases and 2 bases respectively, with 20 bases between them. The CDR3 totals 17 residues. The CDR3 DNA reads as TGTGCCAGCAGCCGGATCCCTAGCGCGTTATACACAGATACGCAGTATTTT. It specifies CASSRIPSALYTDTQYF.

The chain employs TRBV5-1 and TRBJ2-3; the match to TRBD2 covers 7 bases. The CDR3 covers 15 residues. The V segment lost 7 bases and the J segment 2 bases; nucleotides outside the gene matches: 10. The germline V gene has CDR1 SGHRS and CDR2 YFSETQ. The CDR3 DNA is TGCGCCAGCGGCCTGGACGGGGGGTACACAGATACGCAGTATTTT. Translation gives CASGLDGGYTDTQYF.

This chain uses TRBV19 with TRBJ1-5; the D is unclear. CDR1 is LNHDA, CDR2 SQIVND, per germline (reference sequence). Trimming left V 6 bases short and J 7 bases short, with 19 bases between. This CDR3 is built from 15 residues. CDR3 nucleotide sequence: TGTGCCAGTAGGCCCGGCCCTTGGGCTGAGCAGCCCCAGCATTTT. Amino acid sequence: CASRPGPWAEQPQHF.

Ten or more counts support this clonotype. The V call is TRBV7-3, the J call TRBJ1-1; D remains ambiguous. The germline gives CDR1 SGHTA, CDR2 FQGTGA. The CDR3 totals 13 residues. The germline V and J ends were trimmed by 5 bases and 6 bases, with 13 bases remaining between them. The CDR3 protein is CASSPTGMAEAFF. DNA for the CDR3: TGTGCCAGCAGCCCTACGGGTATGGCTGAAGCTTTCTTT.

This clonotype was picked up a small number of times. V usage is TRBV7-2 and J usage is TRBJ2-7, with D perhaps TRBD2 (5 bases). V lost 2 bases to trimming and J lost 3 bases, with 11 bases between them. CDR1 is SGHTA, CDR2 FQGNSA, per germline. The CDR3 has 14 residues. The CDR3 nucleotides read TGTGCCAGCAGCTTATCCCCAGGACTCTACGAGCAGTACTTC. Its translation is CASSLSPGLYEQYF.

Many counts were recorded for this clonotype. J is TRBJ2-7 and V is TRBV20-1; the D gene is possibly TRBD1 (5 bases). The CDR3 loop spans 14 amino acids. In germline, CDR1 is DFQATT, CDR2 SNEGSKA (reference sequence). V lost 4 bases and J 9 bases, leaving 22 bases between the germline ends. The CDR3 loop reads CSAMSKGWSVGQYF. CDR3 DNA sequence: TGCAGTGCTATGTCGAAGGGGTGGAGCGTGGGGCAGTACTTC.

The sample holds many counts of this clonotype. V and J are TRBV5-1 and TRBJ1-5; 10 positions agree with TRBD1. Unmatched junction bases numbered 6, after V lost 0 bases and J lost 0 bases. CDR1 and CDR2 (germline): SGHRS, YFSETQ. This CDR3 has 18 residues. The CDR3 DNA is TGCGCCAGCAGCTTGGGGGGGACAGGGGCGAATAGCAATCAGCCCCAGCATTTT. It is translated as CASSLGGTGANSNQPQHF.

This clonotype was observed a few times. The V and J genes are TRBV12-3 or TRBV12-4 and TRBJ1-5; a possible D gene is TRBD1 (6 bases). Trimming removed 4 bases at V and 6 bases at J, with 10 bases between. The CDR3 runs to 13 residues. CDR3 nucleotides: TGTGCCAGCAGTTCGGACAGCGGTCAGCCCCAGCATTTT. It is translated as CASSSDSGQPQHF.

This clonotype was counted at least ten times. The chain carries TRBV11-2 and TRBJ1-2, with D possibly matching TRBD1 (5 bases). The germline CDR1 and CDR2 sequences are SGHAT and FQNNGV. The length of the CDR3 is 14 residues. Trimming shortened V by 7 bases and J by 4 bases, and 16 bases separated the two germline ends. CDR3 amino acids: CASTLDRSGYGYTF. The CDR3 DNA reads TGTGCCAGCACTCTTGACAGATCCGGCTATGGCTACACCTTC.

This chain joins TRBV29-1 and TRBJ2-3; tentatively, D is TRBD1 or TRBD2 (5 bases each). The V gene's germline CDR1 is SQVTM and CDR2 ANQGSEA. With 1 base removed from V and 1 base from J, the gap between germline ends came to 15 bases. The CDR3 spans 16 residues. The CDR3 DNA reads TGCAGCGTTGAAGGCGCAGGGCAGGGAGGCACAGATACGCAGTATTTT. Translation gives CSVEGAGQGGTDTQYF.

The V gene is TRBV9, the J gene TRBJ2-2; D might be TRBD2 (5 bases). V lost 1 base to trimming and J lost 2 bases, with 12 bases between them. The CDR3 length is 16 residues. In germline, CDR1 is SGDLS, CDR2 YYNGEE. The CDR3 region has the DNA TGTGCCAGCAGCGTAACCCCCCGGGGAAACACCGGGGAGCTGTTTTTT. Translated: CASSVTPRGNTGELFF.

The CDR3 loop reads CASSQGDLRRDPSYF. CDR3 coding DNA: TGTGCCAGCAGCCAAGGGGATTTGCGTCGGGACCCCTCGTACTTC. J is TRBJ2-5 and V is TRBV3-1; D may match TRBD1 or TRBD2 (5 bases each). This CDR3 contains 15 residues. V was cut by 1 base and J by 13 bases, with 22 bases left in between. Germline loops: CDR1 LGHDT, CDR2 YNNKEL (reference sequence).

The chain joins TRBV4-2 to TRBJ2-2; D call uncertain. The V end was cut by 0 bases, the J end by 5 bases, with 10 bases between. The CDR3 contains 15 residues. Per the germline V gene, CDR1 is LGHNA and CDR2 is YNFKEQ. The DNA for the CDR3 is TGTGCCAGCAGCCAAGAGAGTGTACGTACCGGGGAGCTGTTTTTT. This sequence encodes CASSQESVRTGELFF.

This clonotype has only a few counts. The chain couples TRBV20-1 to TRBJ2-7, with D possibly TRBD2 on 5 matching bases. The CDR3 sequence is 13 residues long. V was shortened by 6 bases and J by 5 bases, with 17 bases between the two germline ends. Germline V gene lookup returns CDR1 DFQATT and CDR2 SNEGSKA (reference sequence). The CDR3 DNA is TGCAGTGCAACTACTAGAACCGTGGACGAGCAGTACTTC. Residues: CSATTRTVDEQYF.

The chain is built from TRBV20-1 and TRBJ2-5; D is unresolved. Trimming took off 0 bases at V and 5 bases at J, with 13 bases between the two ends. Germline CDR1 DFQATT, CDR2 SNEGSKA (reference sequence). This CDR3 has 14 amino acids. The CDR3 coding sequence is TGCAGTGCTAGAGATCGACTCCTAGGGGAGACCCAGTACTTC. Translated: CSARDRLLGETQYF.

The table lists this clonotype with a few counts. The chain links TRBV5-6 to TRBJ2-3, with 8 bases aligning to TRBD2. V shed 5 bases, J shed 1 base, and the junction held 6 bases outside the gene matches. CDR1 and CDR2 from the germline V gene are SGHDT and YYEEEE. The length of the CDR3 is 15 residues. CDR3 residues: CASREAGAGTDTQYF. Here the CDR3 DNA reads TGTGCCAGCAGAGAAGCGGGGGCGGGCACAGATACGCAGTATTTT.

The chain couples TRBV18 to TRBJ2-7; 9 bases map to TRBD1. J gave up 7 bases and V 0 bases, and 13 bases lay outside the gene matches. CDR3 length: 17 amino acids. Per the germline V gene, CDR1 is KGHSH and CDR2 is LQKENI. CDR3 nucleotide sequence: TGTGCCAGCTCACCACCCATGAAGGGGACAGGGAAGGGGGAGCAGTACTTC. It codes for CASSPPMKGTGKGEQYF.

This clonotype was seen at least ten times. V is TRBV27 and J is TRBJ2-5; D might be TRBD1 (6 bases). The CDR3 is 19 amino acids. Looked up from germline, CDR1 is MNHEY and CDR2 is SMNVEV (reference sequence). Trimming removed 6 bases from V and 1 base from J, with 27 bases in between. CDR3 in amino acids: CASSSKEDGEGGIQETQYF. CDR3 sequence (DNA): TGTGCCAGCAGCTCAAAAGAGGACGGGGAAGGGGGTATCCAAGAGACCCAGTACTTC.

This clonotype has at least ten counts. The chain joins TRBV20-1 to TRBJ2-1, with a tentative D call TRBD2 (5 bases). The CDR3 is 13 amino acids. The germline CDR1 and CDR2 sequences are DFQATT and SNEGSKA (reference sequence). V shed 1 base and J shed 5 bases, with 9 bases lying between them. The CDR3 coding sequence is TGCAGTGCTAGAGGGAGCGGTAACAATGAGCAGTTCTTC. This sequence encodes CSARGSGNNEQFF.